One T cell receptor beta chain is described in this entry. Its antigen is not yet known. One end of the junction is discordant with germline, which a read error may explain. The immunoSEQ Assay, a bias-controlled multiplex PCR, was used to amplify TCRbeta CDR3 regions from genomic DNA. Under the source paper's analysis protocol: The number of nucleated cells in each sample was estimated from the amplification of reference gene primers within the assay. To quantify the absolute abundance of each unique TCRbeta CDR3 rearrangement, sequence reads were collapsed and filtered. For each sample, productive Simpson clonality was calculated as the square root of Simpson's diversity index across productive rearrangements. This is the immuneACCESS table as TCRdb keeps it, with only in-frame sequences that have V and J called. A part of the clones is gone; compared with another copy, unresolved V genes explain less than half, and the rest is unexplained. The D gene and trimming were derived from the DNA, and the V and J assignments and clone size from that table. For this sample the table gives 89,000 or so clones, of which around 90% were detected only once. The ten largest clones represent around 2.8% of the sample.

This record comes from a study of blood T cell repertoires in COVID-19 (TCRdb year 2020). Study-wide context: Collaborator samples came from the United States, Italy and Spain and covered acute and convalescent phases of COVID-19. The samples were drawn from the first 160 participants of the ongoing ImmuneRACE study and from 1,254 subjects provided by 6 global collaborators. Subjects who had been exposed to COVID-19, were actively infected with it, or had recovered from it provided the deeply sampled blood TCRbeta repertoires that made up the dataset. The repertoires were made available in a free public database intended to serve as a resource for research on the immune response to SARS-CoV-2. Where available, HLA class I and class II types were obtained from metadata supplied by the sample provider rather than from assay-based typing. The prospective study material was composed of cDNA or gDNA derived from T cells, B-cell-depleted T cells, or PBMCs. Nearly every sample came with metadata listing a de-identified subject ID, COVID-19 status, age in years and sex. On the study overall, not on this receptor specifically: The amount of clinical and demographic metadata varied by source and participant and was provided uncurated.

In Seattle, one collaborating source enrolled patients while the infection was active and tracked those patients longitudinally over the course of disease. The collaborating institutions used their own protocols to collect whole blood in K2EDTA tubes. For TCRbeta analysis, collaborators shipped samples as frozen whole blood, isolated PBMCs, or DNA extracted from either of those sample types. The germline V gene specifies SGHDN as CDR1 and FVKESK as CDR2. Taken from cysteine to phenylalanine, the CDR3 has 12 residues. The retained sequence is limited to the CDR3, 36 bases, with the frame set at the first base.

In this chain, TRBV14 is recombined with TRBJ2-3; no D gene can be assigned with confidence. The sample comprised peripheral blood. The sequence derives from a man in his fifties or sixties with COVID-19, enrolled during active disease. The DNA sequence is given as TGTGCCAGCAGCCTAATAACAGAAACGCAGTATTTT. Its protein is CASSLITETQYF.